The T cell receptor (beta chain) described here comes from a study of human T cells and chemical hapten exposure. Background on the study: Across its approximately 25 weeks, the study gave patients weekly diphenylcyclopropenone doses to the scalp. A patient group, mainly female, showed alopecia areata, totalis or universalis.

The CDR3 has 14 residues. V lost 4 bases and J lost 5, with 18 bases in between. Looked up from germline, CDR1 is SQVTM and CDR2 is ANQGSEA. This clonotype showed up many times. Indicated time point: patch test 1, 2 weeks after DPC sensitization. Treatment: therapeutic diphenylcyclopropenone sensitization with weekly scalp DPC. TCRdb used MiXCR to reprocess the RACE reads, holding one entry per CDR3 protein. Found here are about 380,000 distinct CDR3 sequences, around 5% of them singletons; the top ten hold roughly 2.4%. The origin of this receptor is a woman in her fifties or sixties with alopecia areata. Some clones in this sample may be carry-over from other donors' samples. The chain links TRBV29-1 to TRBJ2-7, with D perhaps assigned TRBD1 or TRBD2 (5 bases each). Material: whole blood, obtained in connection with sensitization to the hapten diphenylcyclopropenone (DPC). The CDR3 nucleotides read TGCAGCGTTGGGATTTCCATGGGACCCAACGAGCAGTACTTC. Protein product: CSVGISMGPNEQYF.